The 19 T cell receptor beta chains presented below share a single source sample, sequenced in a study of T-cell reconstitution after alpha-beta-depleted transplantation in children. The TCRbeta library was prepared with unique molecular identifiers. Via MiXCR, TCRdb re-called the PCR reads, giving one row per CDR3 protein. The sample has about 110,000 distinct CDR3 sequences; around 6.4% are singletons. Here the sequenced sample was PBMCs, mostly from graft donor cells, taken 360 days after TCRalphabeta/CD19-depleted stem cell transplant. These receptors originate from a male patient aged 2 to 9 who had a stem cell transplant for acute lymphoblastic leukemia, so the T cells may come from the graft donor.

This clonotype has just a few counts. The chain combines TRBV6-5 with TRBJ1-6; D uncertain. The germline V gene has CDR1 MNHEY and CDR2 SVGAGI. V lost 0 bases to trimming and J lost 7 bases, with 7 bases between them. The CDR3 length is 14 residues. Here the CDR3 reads CASSYSPENSPLHF. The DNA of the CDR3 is TGTGCCAGCAGTTACTCCCCCGAGAATTCACCCCTCCACTTT.

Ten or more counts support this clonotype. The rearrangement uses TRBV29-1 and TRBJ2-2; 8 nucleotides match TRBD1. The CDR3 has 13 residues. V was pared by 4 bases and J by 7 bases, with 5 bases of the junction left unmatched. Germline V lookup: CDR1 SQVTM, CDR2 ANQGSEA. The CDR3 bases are TGCAGCGTTGCCGGACAGGGTGTCGGGGAGCTGTTTTTT. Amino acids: CSVAGQGVGELFF.

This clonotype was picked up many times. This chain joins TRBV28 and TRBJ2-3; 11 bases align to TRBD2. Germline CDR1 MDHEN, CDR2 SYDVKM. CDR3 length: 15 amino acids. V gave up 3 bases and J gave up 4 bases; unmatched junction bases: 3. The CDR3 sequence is CASSFSGGASDTQYF. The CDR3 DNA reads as TGTGCCAGCAGTTTTAGCGGGGGGGCCTCAGATACGCAGTATTTT. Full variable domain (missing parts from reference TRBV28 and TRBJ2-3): DVKVTQSSRYLVKRTGEKVFLECVQDMDHENMFWYRQDPGLGLRLIYFSYDVKMKEKGDIPEGYSVSREKKERFSLILESASTNQTSMYLCASSFSGGASDTQYFGPGTRLTVL.

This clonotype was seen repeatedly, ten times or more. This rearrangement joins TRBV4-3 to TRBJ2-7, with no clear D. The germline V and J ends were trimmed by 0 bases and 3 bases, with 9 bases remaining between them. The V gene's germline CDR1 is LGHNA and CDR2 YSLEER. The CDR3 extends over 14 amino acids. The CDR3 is CASSQDLRDYEQYF. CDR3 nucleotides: TGCGCCAGCAGCCAAGATCTTAGGGACTACGAGCAGTACTTC.

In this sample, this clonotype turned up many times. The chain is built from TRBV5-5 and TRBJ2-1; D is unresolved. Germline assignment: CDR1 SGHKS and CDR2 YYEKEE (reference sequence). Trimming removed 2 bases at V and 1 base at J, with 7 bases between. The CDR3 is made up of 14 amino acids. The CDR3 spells CASSFYGSYNEQFF. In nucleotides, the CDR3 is TGTGCCAGCAGCTTTTACGGATCCTACAATGAGCAGTTCTTC. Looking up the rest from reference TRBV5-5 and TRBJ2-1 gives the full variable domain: DAGVTQSPTHLIKTRGQQVTLRCSPISGHKSVSWYQQVLGQGPQFIFQYYEKEERGRGNFPDRFSARQFPNYSSELNVNALLLGDSALYLCASSFYGSYNEQFFGPGTRLTVL.

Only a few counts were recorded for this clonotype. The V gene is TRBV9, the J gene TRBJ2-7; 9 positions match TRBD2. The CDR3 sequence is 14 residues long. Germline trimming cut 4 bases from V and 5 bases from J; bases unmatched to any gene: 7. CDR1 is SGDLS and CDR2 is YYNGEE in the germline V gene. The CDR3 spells CASSPWASGDEQYF. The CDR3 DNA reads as TGTGCCAGCAGCCCTTGGGCTAGCGGGGACGAGCAGTACTTC.

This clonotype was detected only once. The CDR3 loop is CASSKDRLGEKLFF. CDR3 sequence (DNA): TGTGCCAGCAGCAAAGACAGACTAGGAGAAAAACTGTTTTTT. V gene TRBV6-1 combines with J gene TRBJ1-4; perhaps TRBD1 as D (5 bases). The germline V gene encodes CDR1 MNHNS and CDR2 SASEGT. The CDR3 extends over 14 amino acids. The V gene lost 6 bases and the J gene lost 8 bases, with 16 bases spanning the gap.

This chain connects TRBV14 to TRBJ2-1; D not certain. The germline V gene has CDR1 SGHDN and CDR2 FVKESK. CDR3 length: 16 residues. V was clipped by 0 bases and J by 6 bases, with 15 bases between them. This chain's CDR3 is CASSQDWGKRGNEQFF. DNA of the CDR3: TGTGCCAGCAGCCAAGACTGGGGAAAGAGAGGCAATGAGCAGTTCTTC.

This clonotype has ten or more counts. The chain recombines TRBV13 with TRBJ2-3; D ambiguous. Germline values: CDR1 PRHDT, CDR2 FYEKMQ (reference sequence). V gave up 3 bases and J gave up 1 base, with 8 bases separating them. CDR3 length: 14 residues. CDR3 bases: TGTGCCAGCAGCTTTCCCGCCGGCACAGATACGCAGTATTTT. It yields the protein CASSFPAGTDTQYF.

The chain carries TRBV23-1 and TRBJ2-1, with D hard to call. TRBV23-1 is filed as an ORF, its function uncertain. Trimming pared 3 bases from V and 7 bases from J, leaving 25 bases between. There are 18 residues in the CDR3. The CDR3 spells CASSHCRPKLGANNEQFF. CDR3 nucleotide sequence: TGCGCCAGCAGTCATTGTCGACCTAAGTTAGGCGCCAATAATGAGCAGTTCTTC.

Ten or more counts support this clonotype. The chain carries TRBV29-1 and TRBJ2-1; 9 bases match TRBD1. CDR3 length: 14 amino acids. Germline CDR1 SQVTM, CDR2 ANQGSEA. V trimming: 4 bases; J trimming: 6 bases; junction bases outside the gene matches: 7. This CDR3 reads CSVVGTGRFNEQFF. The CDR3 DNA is TGCAGCGTTGTGGGGACAGGGCGGTTCAATGAGCAGTTCTTC.

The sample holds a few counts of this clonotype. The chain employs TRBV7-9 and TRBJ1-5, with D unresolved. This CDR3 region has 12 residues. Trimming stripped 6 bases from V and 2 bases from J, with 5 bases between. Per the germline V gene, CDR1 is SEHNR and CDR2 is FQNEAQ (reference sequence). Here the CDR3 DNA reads TGTGCCAGCAGTAATGGCAATCAGCCCCAGCATTTT. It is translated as CASSNGNQPQHF.

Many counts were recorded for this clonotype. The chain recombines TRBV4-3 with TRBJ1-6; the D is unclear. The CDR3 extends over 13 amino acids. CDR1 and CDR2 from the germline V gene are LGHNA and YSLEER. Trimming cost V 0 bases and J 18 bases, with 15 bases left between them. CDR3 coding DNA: TGCGCCAGCAGCCAAGATAGGAGCATGCCAGCCCACTTT. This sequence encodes CASSQDRSMPAHF.

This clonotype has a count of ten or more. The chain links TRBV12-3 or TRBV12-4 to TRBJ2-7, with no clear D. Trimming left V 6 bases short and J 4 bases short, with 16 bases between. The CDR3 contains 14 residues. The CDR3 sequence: CASSRTGRSYEQYF. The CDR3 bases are TGTGCCAGCAGCCGGACGGGCCGTTCGTACGAGCAGTACTTC.

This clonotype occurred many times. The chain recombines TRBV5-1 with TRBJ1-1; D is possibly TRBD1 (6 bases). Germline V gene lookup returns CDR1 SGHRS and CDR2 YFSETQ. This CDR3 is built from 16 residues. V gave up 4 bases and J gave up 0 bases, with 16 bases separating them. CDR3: CASSAYRETMNTEAFF. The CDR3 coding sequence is TGCGCCAGCAGCGCTTACAGGGAGACCATGAACACTGAAGCTTTCTTT.

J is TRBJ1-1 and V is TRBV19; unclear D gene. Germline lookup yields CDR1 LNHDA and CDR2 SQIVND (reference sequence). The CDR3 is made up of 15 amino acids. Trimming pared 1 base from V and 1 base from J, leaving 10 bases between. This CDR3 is CASSIVRTANTEAFF. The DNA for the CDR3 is TGTGCCAGTAGTATAGTCAGGACGGCGAACACTGAAGCTTTCTTT.

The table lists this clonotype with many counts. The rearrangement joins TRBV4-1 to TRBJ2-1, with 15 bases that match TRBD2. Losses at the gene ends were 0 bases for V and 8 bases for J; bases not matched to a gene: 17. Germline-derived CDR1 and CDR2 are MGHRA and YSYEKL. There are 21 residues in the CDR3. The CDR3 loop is CASSQDLPGLAGGPWGHEQFF. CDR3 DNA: TGCGCCAGCAGCCAAGATCTGCCCGGACTAGCGGGAGGGCCTTGGGGTCATGAGCAGTTCTTC.

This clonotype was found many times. DNA of the CDR3: TGTGCCAGCAGCCCGATAGACCTGAACACTGAAGCTTTCTTT. Its translation: CASSPIDLNTEAFF. V usage is TRBV12-3 or TRBV12-4 and J usage is TRBJ1-1; D unresolved. This CDR3 comprises 14 residues. Trimming left V 6 bases short and J 0 bases short, with 11 bases between.

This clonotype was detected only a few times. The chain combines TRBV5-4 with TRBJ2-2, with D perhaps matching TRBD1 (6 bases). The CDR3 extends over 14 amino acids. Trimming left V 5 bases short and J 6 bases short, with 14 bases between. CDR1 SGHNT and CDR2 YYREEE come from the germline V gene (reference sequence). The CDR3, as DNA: TGTGCCAGCAGGCGGGCCACAGGGCCCGGGGAGCTGTTTTTT. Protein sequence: CASRRATGPGELFF.